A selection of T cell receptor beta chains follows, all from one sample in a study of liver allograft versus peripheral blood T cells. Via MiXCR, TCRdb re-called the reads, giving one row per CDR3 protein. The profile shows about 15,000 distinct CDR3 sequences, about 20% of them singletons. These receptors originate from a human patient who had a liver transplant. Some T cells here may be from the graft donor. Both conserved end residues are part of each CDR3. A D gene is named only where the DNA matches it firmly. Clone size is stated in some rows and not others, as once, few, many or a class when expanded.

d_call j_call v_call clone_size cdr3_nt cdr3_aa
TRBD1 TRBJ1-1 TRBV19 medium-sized TGTGCCAGTAGTCACCGGGGACAGGGGGCTGAAGCTTTCTTT CASSHRGQGAEAFF
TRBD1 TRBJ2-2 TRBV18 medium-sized TGTGCCAGCTCACCAGGACAGGGGAACACCGGGGAGCTGTTTTTT CASSPGQGNTGELFF
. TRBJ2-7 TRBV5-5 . TGTGCCAGCAGCTTGGGTAGGGTCGGGGGTGAGCAGTACTTC CASSLGRVGGEQYF
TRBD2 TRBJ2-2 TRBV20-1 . TGCAGTGCTAGAGGGGGACTAGGGGCCGCCGGGGAGCTGTTTTTT CSARGGLGAAGELFF
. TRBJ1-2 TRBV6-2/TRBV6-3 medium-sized TGTGCCAGCAGGACGTCGGGGGTGTCCTATGGCTACACCTTC CASRTSGVSYGYTF
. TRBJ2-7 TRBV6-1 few TGTGCCAGCAGTGAATATCCCTACGAGCAGTACTTC CASSEYPYEQYF
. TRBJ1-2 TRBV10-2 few TGCGCCAGCTCAGCTAACTATGGCTACACCTTC CASSANYGYTF
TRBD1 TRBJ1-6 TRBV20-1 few TGCAGTGCTAGACCTTCCCTCACAGGGGGGGATTCACCCCTCCACTTT CSARPSLTGGDSPLHF
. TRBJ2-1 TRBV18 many TGTGCCAGCTCCCTACGGGAGCTGACCTCCTACAATGAGCAGTTCTTC CASSLRELTSYNEQFF
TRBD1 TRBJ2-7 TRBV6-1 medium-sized TGTGCCAGCGTACCGGGACAGTCCTACGAGCAGTACTTC CASVPGQSYEQYF
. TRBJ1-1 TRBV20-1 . TGCAGTGCTAGGGCAGTTAACACTGAAGCTTTCTTT CSARAVNTEAFF
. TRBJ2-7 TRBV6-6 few TGTGCCAGCAGTTATGGGGTCGAGTCCCCGGGCGAGCAGTACTTC CASSYGVESPGEQYF
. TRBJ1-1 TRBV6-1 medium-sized TGTGCCAGCAGGGTGCAGGCCCCGGGGAACACTGAAGCTTTCTTT CASRVQAPGNTEAFF
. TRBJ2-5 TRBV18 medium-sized TGTGCCAGCGAACCTCAGACCCAGTACTTC CASEPQTQYF
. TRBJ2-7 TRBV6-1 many TGTGCCAGCGGGGGTCGAGGGGACTACGAGCAGTACTTC CASGGRGDYEQYF
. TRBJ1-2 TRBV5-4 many TGTGCCAGCAGCTTGGCTGGGAACTTCTATGGCTACACCTTC CASSLAGNFYGYTF
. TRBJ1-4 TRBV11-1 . TGTGCCAGTGGACACCGAGATGAAAAACTGTTTTTT CASGHRDEKLFF
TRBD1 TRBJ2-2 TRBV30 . TGTGCCTGGAGTGTTCAGGGGGACGGCACCGGGGAGCTGTTTTTT CAWSVQGDGTGELFF
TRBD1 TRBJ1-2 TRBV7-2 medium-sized TGTGCCAGCAGCTCCGGACAGGGAGAAAGTGGCTACACCTTC CASSSGQGESGYTF
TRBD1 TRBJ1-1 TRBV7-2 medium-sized TGTGCCAGCAGCTTAGTGTCGACAGGGGGGATGAACACTGAAGCTTTCTTT CASSLVSTGGMNTEAFF
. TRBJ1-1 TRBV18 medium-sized TGTGCCAGCTCACCAACCGAAGGGGTGACTGAAGCTTTCTTT CASSPTEGVTEAFF
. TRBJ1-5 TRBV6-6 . TGTGCCAGCAGTTACGATGGGGGGCGAACGGAGCAGCCCCAGCATTTT CASSYDGGRTEQPQHF
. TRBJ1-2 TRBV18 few TGTGCCAGCTCACCACCGAACAGGGTTCTTGGCTACACCTTC CASSPPNRVLGYTF
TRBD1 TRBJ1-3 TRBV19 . TGTGCCAGTAGCCCAGACAGGGCTTTCTCTGGAAACACCATATATTTT CASSPDRAFSGNTIYF